This T cell receptor (beta chain) emerged from a study of CD8 T cells in Susac syndrome. Random hexamers primed reverse transcription of 0.5 to 1 ug RNA. A multiplex approach, immunoSEQ multiplex PCR, amplified TCR beta CDR3 across 54 Vbeta and 13 Jbeta. A single record per CDR3 protein comes from TCRdb applying MiXCR to the immunoSEQ multiplex PCR reads. The sample has a few hundred thousand distinct CDR3 sequences; around 90% are singletons. Blood CD8+ and CD4+ T cells underwent high-throughput TCR beta sequencing. It was treatment-naive patients with stable or active relapsing-remitting disease who made up the multiple sclerosis controls. TEMRA cells were FACS-enriched, and CD8+ and CD4+ T cells were isolated negatively. V shed 3 bases and J shed 6 bases, with 8 bases lying between them. The CDR3 has 13 residues.

The receptor was derived from a human donor with multiple sclerosis. V usage is TRBV12-3 or TRBV12-4 and J usage is TRBJ2-2; unclear D gene. Sequencing was performed on CD8+ T cells from PBMCs. In nucleotides, the CDR3 is TGTGCCAGCAGTTTTACCGCCTCCGGGGAGCTGTTTTTT. It specifies CASSFTASGELFF.